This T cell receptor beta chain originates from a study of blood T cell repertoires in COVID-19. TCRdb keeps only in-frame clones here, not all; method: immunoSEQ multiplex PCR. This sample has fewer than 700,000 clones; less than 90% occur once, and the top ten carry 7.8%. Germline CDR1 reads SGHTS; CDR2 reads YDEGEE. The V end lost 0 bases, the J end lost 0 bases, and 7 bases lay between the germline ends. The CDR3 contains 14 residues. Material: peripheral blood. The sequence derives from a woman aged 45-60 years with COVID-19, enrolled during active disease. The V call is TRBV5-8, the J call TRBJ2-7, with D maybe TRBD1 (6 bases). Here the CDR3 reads CASSLGQASYEQYF. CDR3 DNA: TGTGCCAGCAGCTTGGGACAGGCCTCCTACGAGCAGTACTTC.